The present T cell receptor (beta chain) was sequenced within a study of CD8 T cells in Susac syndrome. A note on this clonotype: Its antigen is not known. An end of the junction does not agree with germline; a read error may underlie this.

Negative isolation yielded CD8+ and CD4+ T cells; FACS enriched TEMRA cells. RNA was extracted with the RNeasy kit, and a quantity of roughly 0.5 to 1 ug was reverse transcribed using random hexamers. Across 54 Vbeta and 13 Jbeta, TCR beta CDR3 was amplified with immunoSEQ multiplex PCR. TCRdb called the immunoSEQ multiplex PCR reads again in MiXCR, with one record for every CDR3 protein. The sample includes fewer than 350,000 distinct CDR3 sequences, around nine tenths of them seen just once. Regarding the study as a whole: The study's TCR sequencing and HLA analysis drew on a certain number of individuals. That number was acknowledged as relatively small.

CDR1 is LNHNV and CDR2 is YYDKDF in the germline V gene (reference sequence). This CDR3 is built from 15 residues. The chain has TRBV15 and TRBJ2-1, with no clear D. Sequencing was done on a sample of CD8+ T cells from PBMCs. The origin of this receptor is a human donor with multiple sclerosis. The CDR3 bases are TGTGCCACCAGCAGTTTTTCCTTCTCCTACAATGAGCAGTGCTTC. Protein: CATSSFSFSYNEQCF.